This is a list of T cell receptor beta chains from one sample in a study of cytomegalovirus exposure and HLA in healthy donors. Sequencing was performed with immunoSEQ multiplex PCR; in TCRdb, only in-frame clones are kept and a portion is missing. The repertoire holds over 85,000 clones, approximately 86% seen once, with around 1.9% in the top ten. Material: PBMCs. The receptor source for this set is a man aged 35 to 55 in good health and CMV-seronegative. The CDR3 runs from the conserved cysteine through the conserved F or W. The D gene is left open where the match is weak. Where a row states a size, it is once, few, many or the class of an expanded clone; other rows omit it.

D gene: NA; V gene: TRBV5-1; clone size: NA; J gene: TRBJ2-1; CDR3 protein: CASSLRGASYNEQFF; CDR3 DNA: TGCGCCAGCAGCTTGCGGGGGGCCTCCTACAATGAGCAGTTCTTC
D gene: TRBD1; V gene: TRBV25-1; clone size: NA; J gene: TRBJ1-2; CDR3 protein: CASSIRDRATYTF; CDR3 DNA: TGTGCCAGCAGTATCCGGGACAGAGCCACCTACACCTTC
D gene: TRBD1; V gene: TRBV2; clone size: once; J gene: TRBJ1-6; CDR3 protein: CASRETGVGYNSPLHF; CDR3 DNA: TGTGCCAGCAGGGAGACAGGGGTAGGCTATAATTCACCCCTCCACTTT
D gene: NA; V gene: TRBV29-1; clone size: few; J gene: TRBJ2-5; CDR3 protein: CSVAGQLTSQETQYF; CDR3 DNA: TGCAGCGTCGCGGGACAGTTGACCTCCCAAGAGACCCAGTACTTC
D gene: NA; V gene: TRBV7-2; clone size: NA; J gene: TRBJ1-5; CDR3 protein: CASSPRQVYSNQPQHF; CDR3 DNA: TGTGCCAGCAGCCCCCGACAGGTTTATAGCAATCAGCCCCAGCATTTT
D gene: TRBD1; V gene: TRBV7-2; clone size: NA; J gene: TRBJ1-2; CDR3 protein: CASSSRFGTDYTF; CDR3 DNA: TGTGCCAGCAGCTCGAGATTCGGGACAGACTACACCTTC
D gene: NA; V gene: TRBV29-1; clone size: NA; J gene: TRBJ2-2; CDR3 protein: CSGRSTGELFF; CDR3 DNA: TGCAGCGGGAGATCGACCGGGGAGCTGTTTTTT
D gene: TRBD1; V gene: TRBV18; clone size: NA; J gene: TRBJ2-7; CDR3 protein: CASSLGQVTYEQCF; CDR3 DNA: TGTGCCAGCTCCCTCGGACAGGTGACCTACGAGCAGTGCTTC
D gene: NA; V gene: TRBV7-2; clone size: NA; J gene: TRBJ1-4; CDR3 protein: CASSSQGLLFNEKLFF; CDR3 DNA: TGTGCCAGCAGTTCTCAGGGCCTCCTATTTAATGAAAAACTGTTTTTT
D gene: NA; V gene: TRBV2; clone size: NA; J gene: TRBJ2-1; CDR3 protein: CASSDGAGFYEQFF; CDR3 DNA: TGTGCCAGCAGTGACGGGGCGGGGTTCTATGAGCAGTTCTTC
D gene: TRBD1; V gene: TRBV6-1; clone size: NA; J gene: TRBJ1-6; CDR3 protein: CASSGWDRGESPLHF; CDR3 DNA: TGTGCCAGCAGTGGTTGGGACAGGGGTGAATCACCCCTCCACTTT
D gene: NA; V gene: TRBV6-6; clone size: NA; J gene: TRBJ1-1; CDR3 protein: CASSRGGNTEAFF; CDR3 DNA: TGTGCCAGCAGTCGGGGGGGGAACACTGAAGCTTTCTTT
D gene: TRBD1; V gene: TRBV2; clone size: NA; J gene: TRBJ2-7; CDR3 protein: CASNRDRGYGEQYF; CDR3 DNA: TGTGCCAGCAACCGGGACAGGGGGTATGGGGAGCAGTACTTC
D gene: NA; V gene: TRBV10-3; clone size: NA; J gene: TRBJ2-5; CDR3 protein: CAIARQPGETQYF; CDR3 DNA: TGTGCCATCGCGCGTCAACCCGGGGAGACCCAGTACTTC
D gene: NA; V gene: TRBV10-3; clone size: NA; J gene: TRBJ1-5; CDR3 protein: CAISEDVRSNNQPQHF; CDR3 DNA: TGTGCCATCAGCGAGGATGTAAGGAGTAACAATCAGCCCCAGCATTTT